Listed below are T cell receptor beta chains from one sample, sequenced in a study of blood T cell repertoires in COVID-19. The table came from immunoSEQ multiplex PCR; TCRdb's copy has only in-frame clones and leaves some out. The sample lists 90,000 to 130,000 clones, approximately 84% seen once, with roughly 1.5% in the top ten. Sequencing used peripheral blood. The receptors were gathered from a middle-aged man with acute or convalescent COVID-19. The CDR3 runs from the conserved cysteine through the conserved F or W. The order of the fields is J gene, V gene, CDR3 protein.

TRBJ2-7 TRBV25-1 CASRDQLYEQYF
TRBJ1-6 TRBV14 CASSPLTGLSSPLHF
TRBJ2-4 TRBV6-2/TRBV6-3 CASSRGYRGGRGNIQYF
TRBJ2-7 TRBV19 CASSKDRPPYEQYF
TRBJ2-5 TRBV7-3 CASSPGLAGGQETQYF
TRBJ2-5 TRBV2 CASSGTSEGTQYF
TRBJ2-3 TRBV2 CASRRHTDTQYF
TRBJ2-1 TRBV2 CAGSGTSGGAVDNEQFF
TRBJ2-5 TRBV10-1 CASSERTSGPRETQYF
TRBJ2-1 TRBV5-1 CASSLTSGASGMVWNEQFF
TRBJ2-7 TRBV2 CASSPTGSYEQYF
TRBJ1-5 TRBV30 CAWSAGLGQPQHF
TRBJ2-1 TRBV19 CASSIRGRAGYNEQFF
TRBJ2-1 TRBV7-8 CASSAGLGDEQFF
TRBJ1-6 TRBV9 CASSAQTGGSPLHF
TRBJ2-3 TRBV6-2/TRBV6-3 CASSYSPARRDPSTDTQYF
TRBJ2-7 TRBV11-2 CASSLVMGDNEQYF
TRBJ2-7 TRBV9 CASSPRTSRSSYEQYF
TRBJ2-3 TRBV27 CASSLKRSTSGGAGDTQYF
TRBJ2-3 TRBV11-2 CASTHLRWTSGSHTDTQYF
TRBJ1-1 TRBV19 CASSIIHGTGYTEAFF
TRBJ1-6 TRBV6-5 CASRATGLNSPLHF
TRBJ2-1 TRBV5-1 CASTGGAYNEQFF
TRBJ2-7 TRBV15 CATSRGTLAGDEDEQYF
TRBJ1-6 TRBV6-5 CASSYERVGSPLHF
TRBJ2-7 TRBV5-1 CASSYSGSYEQYF
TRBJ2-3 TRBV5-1 CASGTASLPTQYF
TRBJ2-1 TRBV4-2 CASSQSRDYNEQFF
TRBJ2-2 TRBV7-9 CASSPHQGIYTGELFF
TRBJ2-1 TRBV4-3 CASSHTSGGAHEQFF
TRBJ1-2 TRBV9 CASSVDSNYGYTF
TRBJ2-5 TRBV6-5 CASITGWGQETQYF
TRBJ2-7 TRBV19 CASSPNTGDEQYF
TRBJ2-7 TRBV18 CASSPPSQGAYEQYF
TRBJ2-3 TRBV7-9 CASSLPLKRGPTDTQYF
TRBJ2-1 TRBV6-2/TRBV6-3 CASSLLTGTSTAEQFF
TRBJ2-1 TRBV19 CASSMPHGSGGDEQFF
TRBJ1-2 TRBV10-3 CAISEQGFSYTF
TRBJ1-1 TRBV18 CASSLLRAGKTYMNTEAFF
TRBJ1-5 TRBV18 CASSASGQTPQHF
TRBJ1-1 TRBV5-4 CASSLGTTLNTEAFF
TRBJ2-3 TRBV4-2 CASSQDPMTSGRVGTQYF
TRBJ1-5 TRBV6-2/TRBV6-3 CASGSGGGGNQPQHF
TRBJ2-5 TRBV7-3 CASSSGTVEETQYF
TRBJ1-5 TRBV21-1 CASSKGGQGEVSNQPQHF